A single sample gave rise to the 7 T cell receptor beta chains below, sequenced in a study of Graves' ophthalmopathy and Graves' hyperthyroidism. The authors amplified TCR beta CDR3 regions, and they did so from RNA transcripts for repertoire sequencing. HTBI primers served in a first-round RT-PCR, which a second-round multiplex PCR followed. TCRdb passed the multiplex PCR reads through MiXCR, listing each CDR3 protein once. The sample holds around 670,000 distinct CDR3 sequences, 40% seen once. Sequencing was carried out using peripheral blood. Receptors were obtained from an adult man with Graves' ophthalmopathy.

This clonotype was recorded many times. The chain combines TRBV7-9 with TRBJ1-1, with D maybe TRBD1 (5 bases). V was trimmed by 7 bases and J by 6 bases, leaving 12 bases between them. The CDR3 runs to 12 residues. Germline CDR1 is SEHNR and CDR2 is FQNEAQ (reference sequence). CDR3 DNA: TGTGCCAGCACCATACGGGACTCTGAAGCTTTCTTT. This translates into CASTIRDSEAFF. Drawing the rest from reference TRBV7-9 and TRBJ1-1, the complete variable domain is DTGVSQNPRHKITKRGQNVTFRCDPISEHNRLYWYRQTLGQGPEFLTYFQNEAQLEKSRLLSDRFSAERPKGSFSTLEIQRTEQGDSAMYLCASTIRDSEAFFGQGTRLTVV.

This clonotype was counted only a few times. V usage is TRBV20-1 and J usage is TRBJ2-5; 9 bases map to TRBD1. The CDR3 consists of 15 residues. With 1 base clipped from V and 5 bases from J, the junction kept 8 bases outside the gene matches. Per the germline V gene, CDR1 is DFQATT and CDR2 is SNEGSKA (reference sequence). Here the CDR3 reads CSARVTGGRGETQYF. CDR3 nucleotides: TGCAGTGCTAGAGTAACAGGGGGCAGGGGGGAGACCCAGTACTTC.

This clonotype was recorded at least ten times. The chain uses TRBV29-1 and TRBJ1-2; D possibly corresponds to TRBD1 (6 bases). V was shortened by 6 bases and J by 7 bases, with 15 bases between the two germline ends. From germline, CDR1 is SQVTM and CDR2 ANQGSEA. There are 12 residues in the CDR3. CDR3 in amino acids: CSVPGTRGGYTF. The CDR3 DNA reads TGCAGCGTGCCCGGGACACGGGGTGGCTACACCTTC.

The genes are TRBV5-8 and TRBJ2-7, with 14 bases aligning to TRBD2. The CDR3 sequence is 15 residues long. The germline gives CDR1 SGHTS, CDR2 YDEGEE. The J segment lost 7 bases and the V segment lost 4 bases, leaving 7 bases of the junction unmatched. CDR3: CASSTGLAGGLEQYF. The CDR3 region has the DNA TGTGCCAGCAGCACTGGACTAGCGGGGGGTCTTGAGCAGTACTTC. The full variable domain, completed using reference TRBV5-8 and TRBJ2-7, is EAGVTQSPTHLIKTRGQQATLRCSPISGHTSVYWYQQALGLGLQFLLWYDEGEERNRGNFPPRFSGRQFPNYSSELNVNALELEDSALYLCASSTGLAGGLEQYFGPGTRLTVT.

This clonotype was seen only a few times. The chain couples TRBV6-5 to TRBJ1-6, with D uncertain. V dropped 5 bases and J dropped 5 bases, with 13 bases sitting between them. CDR1 and CDR2 from the germline V gene are MNHEY and SVGAGI. The length of the CDR3 is 15 residues. This chain's CDR3 is CASSPRTADNSPLHF. Here the CDR3 DNA reads TGTGCCAGCAGTCCCCGAACCGCGGATAATTCACCCCTCCACTTT.

About this clonotype itself: A read error may be the cause here, since a much bigger clone is one base away. The V and J genes are TRBV7-9 and TRBJ2-7, with D unresolved. Germline assignment: CDR1 SEHNR and CDR2 FQNEAQ (reference sequence). Trimming took off 4 bases at V and 6 bases at J, with 10 bases between the two ends. CDR3 length: 12 residues. CDR3 protein: CASSYSPCEQYF. The CDR3 coding sequence is TGTGCCAGCAGCTACAGCCCCTGCGAGCAGTACTTC. The entire variable domain, with the rest obtained from reference TRBV7-9 and TRBJ2-7, is as follows: DTGVSQNPRHKITKRGQNVTFRCDPISEHNRLYWYRQTLGQGPEFLTYFQNEAQLEKSRLLSDRFSAERPKGSFSTLEIQRTEQGDSAMYLCASSYSPCEQYFGPGTRLTVT.

The chain couples TRBV2 to TRBJ2-7; 8 positions agree with TRBD1. CDR1 SNHLY and CDR2 FYNNEI come from the germline V gene. This CDR3 is built from 13 residues. The V and J ends lost 7 bases and 3 bases, in that order; junction bases with no gene match: 5. The CDR3 region is CASNGQGNYEQYF. CDR3 nucleotides: TGTGCCAGCAATGGACAGGGCAACTACGAGCAGTACTTC.